Below are 15 T cell receptor beta chains sequenced from a single sample in a study of post-analysis software for immune sequencing data. Antigen specificity for these receptors is unknown. Notes on the study in general: Patients used roughly five TRBV segments, including TRBV5-6, TRBV5-1 and TRBV20-1, more often than controls.

Each TCR beta cDNA library carried unique molecular identifiers. One entry per CDR3 protein, called by TCRdb with MiXCR from the PCR reads. The sample includes around 190,000 distinct CDR3 sequences, over 25% seen only once; the top ten take 3.4%. The source material was blood. The receptors were gathered from a girl aged 2-17 years with multiple sclerosis.

This clonotype was observed many times. V is TRBV7-9 and J is TRBJ2-1; 9 positions agree with TRBD2. The CDR3 is 15 residues long. The V and J ends lost 5 bases and 0 bases, in that order; junction bases with no gene match: 2. CDR1 is SEHNR, CDR2 FQNEAQ, per germline (reference sequence). The CDR3 sequence: CASSRSGSSYNEQFF. DNA for the CDR3: TGTGCCAGCAGCCGTAGCGGGAGCTCCTACAATGAGCAGTTCTTC.

This clonotype was detected ten times or more. This sequence joins TRBV3-1 and TRBJ2-3; no reliable D call. Germline V gene data show CDR1 as LGHDT and CDR2 as YNNKEL (reference sequence). Trimming took 4 bases from V and 6 from J, leaving 11 bases between them. The CDR3 is 13 residues long. CDR3 protein: CASSRGPSDTQYF. The CDR3, as DNA: TGTGCCAGCAGCCGTGGACCCTCGGATACGCAGTATTTT.

This clonotype was detected a few times. The chain uses TRBV5-6 and TRBJ1-4; D not resolved. The CDR3 runs 14 residues. Trimming cost V 0 bases and J 8 bases, with 11 bases left between them. Germline CDR1 SGHDT, CDR2 YYEEEE. The CDR3 DNA is TGTGCCAGCAGCTTGGGAATCTCCATCGAAAAACTGTTTTTT. It yields the protein CASSLGISIEKLFF.

This clonotype was seen repeatedly, ten times or more. The J gene is TRBJ2-5, the V gene TRBV4-1; 9 bases align to TRBD2. From germline, CDR1 is MGHRA and CDR2 YSYEKL. The junction had 10 bases not matched to a gene; V was cut back by 4 bases and J by 1 base. The CDR3 has 17 amino acids. CDR3 nucleotide sequence: TGCGCCAGCAGCCCCGACCAACCTAGCGGGGCCCAAGAGACCCAGTACTTC. It translates to CASSPDQPSGAQETQYF.

This clonotype is deemed medium-sized. The genes are TRBV7-2 and TRBJ2-1, with D possibly being TRBD1 (5 bases). Germline V gives CDR1 SGHTA, CDR2 FQGNSA. The CDR3 consists of 15 residues. The ends were cut back, 1 base at V and 0 bases at J, with 7 bases in the middle. The CDR3: CASSLDRGSYNEQFF. The CDR3 DNA is TGTGCCAGCAGCTTAGATAGGGGCTCCTACAATGAGCAGTTCTTC. The whole variable domain, remainder taken from reference TRBV7-2 and TRBJ2-1, is GAGVSQSPSNKVTEKGKDVELRCDPISGHTALYWYRQSLGQGLEFLIYFQGNSAPDKSGLPSDRFSAERTGGSVSTLTIQRTQQEDSAVYLCASSLDRGSYNEQFFGPGTRLTVL.

This clonotype was detected a few times. The rearrangement joins TRBV29-1 to TRBJ2-1, with 9 bases lining up with TRBD2. Trimming at V came to 4 bases and at J to 4 bases, leaving 8 bases not matched to a gene. The CDR3 runs 15 residues. Germline values: CDR1 SQVTM, CDR2 ANQGSEA. Here the CDR3 reads CSVGLRGGDYNEQFF. The CDR3 DNA reads as TGCAGCGTTGGGTTGCGGGGGGGGGATTACAATGAGCAGTTCTTC.

This chain uses TRBV2 with TRBJ2-7; D is uncertain. Germline V lookup: CDR1 SNHLY, CDR2 FYNNEI. The ends were cut back, 4 bases at V and 2 bases at J, with 15 bases in the middle. This CDR3 is built from 15 residues. Here the CDR3 reads CASSGPATLTYEQYF. As DNA, the CDR3 is TGTGCCAGCAGTGGTCCAGCAACTTTAACCTACGAGCAGTACTTC.

This clonotype was seen ten or more times. The chain carries TRBV12-3 or TRBV12-4 and TRBJ2-1; tentative D call: TRBD2 (6 bases). V was shortened by 8 bases and J by 3 bases, with 14 bases between the two germline ends. This CDR3 comprises 14 residues. The CDR3 DNA reads TGTGCCAGCCGCGCGCCCGGGGGCTACAATGAGCAGTTCTTC. Translating gives CASRAPGGYNEQFF.

In its sample, this clonotype was seen many times. The chain links TRBV6-5 to TRBJ2-5; D gene uncertain. The CDR3 loop spans 11 amino acids. The germline V gene encodes CDR1 MNHEY and CDR2 SVGAGI. Trimming shortened V by 7 bases and J by 5 bases, and 8 bases separated the two germline ends. Here the CDR3 DNA reads TGTGCCAGCACCTCTGGGGAGACCCAGTACTTC. Translated: CASTSGETQYF.

The chain employs TRBV5-1 and TRBJ1-1; a possible D gene is TRBD1 (6 bases). The CDR3 spans 15 residues. Trimming left V 0 bases short and J 0 bases short, with 9 bases between. CDR1 is SGHRS, CDR2 YFSETQ, per germline. The CDR3 sequence is CASSLVGGLNTEAFF. CDR3 nucleotides: TGCGCCAGCAGCTTGGTGGGGGGCCTGAACACTGAAGCTTTCTTT.

Ten or more counts support this clonotype. J is TRBJ2-3 and V is TRBV27; D ambiguous. The CDR3 is 16 residues long. Germline V gives CDR1 MNHEY, CDR2 SMNVEV (reference sequence). Trimming left V 5 bases short and J 1 base short, with 16 bases between. This CDR3 is CASSSTVRWGTDTQYF. DNA for the CDR3: TGTGCCAGCAGTAGTACAGTGAGGTGGGGCACAGATACGCAGTATTTT.

The V and J genes are TRBV29-1 and TRBJ1-2, with 10 bases lining up with TRBD1. J gave up 8 bases and V 7 bases, and 10 bases lay outside the gene matches. In germline, CDR1 is SQVTM, CDR2 ANQGSEA. The CDR3 sequence is 13 residues long. This CDR3 is CSARPGTGDGYTF. CDR3 DNA: TGCAGCGCTCGTCCCGGGACAGGGGACGGCTACACCTTC.

This clonotype occurred once. The chain recombines TRBV12-3 or TRBV12-4 with TRBJ2-1; 7 bases are a match to TRBD1. The CDR3 is 15 residues long. J lost 2 bases, V lost 5 bases, and 6 bases had no gene match. DNA for the CDR3: TGTGCCAGCAGTCTTGGACAGGTAACCTACAATGAGCAGTTCTTC. Protein product: CASSLGQVTYNEQFF.

The V call is TRBV5-1, the J call TRBJ1-3, with D uncertain. V dropped 5 bases and J dropped 0 bases, with 15 bases sitting between them. CDR3 size: 16 residues. Germline CDR1 and CDR2: SGHRS and YFSETQ. The CDR3 DNA reads TGCGCCAGCAGAGATTCCGACGGAAGCTCTGGAAACACCATATATTTT. It specifies CASRDSDGSSGNTIYF.

The chain employs TRBV20-1 and TRBJ2-7; 8 nucleotides line up with TRBD2. The germline gives CDR1 DFQATT, CDR2 SNEGSKA (reference sequence). The junction had 6 bases not matched to a gene; V was cut back by 0 bases and J by 2 bases. CDR3 length equals 15 residues. CDR3 sequence (DNA): TGCAGTGCTAGAGATCCCCTAGCGGGTACCTACGAGCAGTACTTC. It specifies CSARDPLAGTYEQYF.